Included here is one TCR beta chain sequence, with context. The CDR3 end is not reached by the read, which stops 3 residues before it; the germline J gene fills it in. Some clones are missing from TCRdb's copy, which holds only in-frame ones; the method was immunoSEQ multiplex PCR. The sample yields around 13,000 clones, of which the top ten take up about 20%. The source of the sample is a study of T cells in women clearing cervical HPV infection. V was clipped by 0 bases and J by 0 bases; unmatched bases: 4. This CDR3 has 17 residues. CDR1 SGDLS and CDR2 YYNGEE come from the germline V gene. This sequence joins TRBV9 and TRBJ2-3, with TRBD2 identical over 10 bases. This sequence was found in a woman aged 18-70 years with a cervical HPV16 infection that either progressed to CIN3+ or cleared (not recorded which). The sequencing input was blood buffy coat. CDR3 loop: CASSVGASGGSTDTQYF. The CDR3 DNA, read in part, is TGTGCCAGCAGCGTAGGGGCTAGCGGGGGCAGCACAGATACG.